The rows below give T cell receptor beta chains drawn from one sample of a study of blood T cell repertoires in COVID-19. TCRdb keeps only in-frame clones here, not all; method: immunoSEQ multiplex PCR. The sample yields about 300,000 clones, 83% seen once. What was sequenced was peripheral blood. These receptors were obtained from a woman in her forties or fifties who had recovered from COVID-19. Each CDR3 is given with its conserved first and last residue. The D gene is left open where the match is weak.

j_gene | d_gene | v_gene | CDR3aa
TRBJ2-5 | NA | TRBV6-6 | CASSYQSGWAPETQYF
TRBJ2-2 | TRBD1 | TRBV6-4 | CASSDGTDTGELFF
TRBJ2-7 | TRBD1 | TRBV6-5 | CASSYSGGKDEQYF
TRBJ2-3 | NA | TRBV29-1 | CSVKQGTHTDTQYF
TRBJ2-3 | TRBD2 | TRBV6-4 | CASSDSTSGGGTDTQYF
TRBJ1-5 | TRBD1 | TRBV4-3 | CASSQDPYVTGGNQPQHF
TRBJ2-2 | TRBD2 | TRBV7-2 | CASSLASGGASGELFF
TRBJ1-5 | TRBD1 | TRBV5-1 | CASSSGQGGLGQPQHF
TRBJ1-4 | NA | TRBV15 | CATSRDSSNEKLFF
TRBJ1-6 | NA | TRBV27 | CASSLTGGPYNSPLHF
TRBJ2-3 | TRBD2 | TRBV4-1 | CASSPGGGGSYTDTQYF
TRBJ2-7 | TRBD2 | TRBV27 | CASSSVAGVYF
TRBJ2-4 | NA | TRBV9 | CASSAQGETGDIQYF
TRBJ2-3 | NA | TRBV2 | CASSEGQSSGWADTQYF
TRBJ2-1 | TRBD1 | TRBV7-2 | CASSLLQGARDEQFF
TRBJ1-2 | NA | TRBV28 | CASSRQPGQYGYTF
TRBJ1-1 | NA | TRBV7-2 | CASSPSRSGNTEAFF
TRBJ2-7 | TRBD2 | TRBV5-1 | CASSSRLAGDYEQYF
TRBJ2-3 | NA | TRBV3-1/TRBV3-2 | CASSQVPFQTDTQYF
TRBJ1-2 | NA | TRBV6-5 | CASSYSSQRGYGYTF
TRBJ2-1 | TRBD2 | TRBV6-2/TRBV6-3 | CASSYAISGGPTSYNEQFF
TRBJ1-5 | NA | TRBV19 | CASSKQDLSNQPQHF